This T cell receptor beta chain emerged from a study of T cell responses to AZD1222 COVID-19 vaccine. Study results and limitations: Most donors were white British and more were female, and clonal diversity was possibly underestimated. Within unmutated variant regions lay the reported targets of nearly half of spike-specific TCRs. Baseline serology detected seropositivity in only six AZD1222 recipients. CD4 TCRs linked to vaccination spanned spike, dominating at 160-218 and 743-854.

Measured with immunoSEQ multiplex PCR; TCRdb has only the in-frame clones, and not every one. The sample carries 99,000 or so clones, around nine tenths recorded once. As regards this clone: Its antigen is still unknown.

The sequence was obtained from an adult in good health. The specimen comprised peripheral blood, sampled on day 0 of AZD1222 vaccination.

CDR3: CASSLPPSGNTEAFF. The CDR3 region has the DNA TGTGCCAGCAGCTTGCCCCCTAGTGGGAACACTGAAGCTTTCTTT. The rearrangement uses TRBV7-3 and TRBJ1-1, with D unclear. This CDR3 has 15 amino acids. The germline CDR1 and CDR2 sequences are SGHTA and FQGTGA. V was clipped by 3 bases and J by 1 base, with 12 bases between them.